This section outlines one TCR beta chain sequence together with its context. Authors' data handling: Reference gene primer amplification yielded estimated nucleated cell counts. The data were produced by immunoSEQ multiplex PCR, yet TCRdb's version contains in-frame clones alone and is incomplete. V, J and clone size reflect that table, while D and trimming were determined from the DNA. The repertoire holds fewer than 250,000 clones, with about 88% as singletons. This sample stems from a study of blood T cell repertoires in COVID-19. At the level of the study: The samples span acute and convalescent COVID-19 from the United States, Italy and Spain. Sources were T cells, B-cell-depleted T cells, or PBMCs; the material itself was cDNA or gDNA.

V lost 3 bases to trimming and J lost 0 bases, with 5 bases between them. This CDR3 comprises 13 residues. Germline V gives CDR1 WSHSY, CDR2 SAAADI. The sequencing sample was made of peripheral blood. The receptor was derived from a woman aged 40 to 50 with acute or convalescent COVID-19. This chain connects TRBV10-2 to TRBJ1-1; no reliable D call. CDR3: CASSDQMNTEAFF. CDR3 nucleotides: TGCGCCAGCAGTGACCAAATGAACACTGAAGCTTTCTTT.